A single sample gave rise to the 5 T cell receptor beta chains below, sequenced in a study of CD8+ T cells in alopecia areata. Treatment defined: oral pan-JAK inhibitor, 5-10 mg twice daily. Once RNA had been extracted, it was reverse transcribed into cDNA to act as the sequencing template. The repertoire was sequenced with immunoSEQ multiplex PCR; TCRdb's copy has only in-frame clones and lacks some. The sample contains some 150,000 clones, around 58% of which appear only once. The source material was CD4+ T cells sorted from blood, sampled between weeks 55 and 65, from a patient treated with tofacitinib. Receptors were obtained from a human donor with alopecia areata.

This chain joins TRBV10-3 and TRBJ1-5; 8 bases align to TRBD1. The CDR3 has 13 residues. Germline V lookup: CDR1 ENHRY, CDR2 SYGVKD. V trimming: 4 bases; J trimming: 6 bases; junction bases outside the gene matches: 2. Written as DNA, the CDR3 is TGTGCCATCAGTGGGACAGGGCCTCAGCCCCAGCATTTT. It translates to CAISGTGPQPQHF.

In this sample, this clone turned up once. The J gene is TRBJ1-2, the V gene TRBV7-8; perhaps TRBD1 as D (5 bases). The V gene's germline CDR1 is SGHVS and CDR2 FQNEAQ. The V end lost 1 base, the J end lost 8 bases, and 11 bases lay between the germline ends. The CDR3 is made up of 13 amino acids. Here the CDR3 reads CASSLVQGWGYTF. The CDR3 nucleotides read TGTGCCAGCAGCTTAGTCCAGGGTTGGGGCTACACCTTC.

This clone came up a few times. The chain links TRBV4-1 to TRBJ2-5, with D perhaps matching TRBD1 or TRBD2 (5 bases each). The CDR3 has 21 residues. CDR1 and CDR2 (germline): MGHRA, YSYEKL. V was cut by 1 base and J by 3 bases, with 30 bases left in between. The CDR3 nucleotides are TGCGCCAGCAGCCAAGTCCCGTCAGGGCTAGCCGTAGCAAGTGAAAAAGAGACCCAGTACTTC. It codes for CASSQVPSGLAVASEKETQYF.

DNA for the CDR3: TGCAGCGTTGAAGGGGAGACCCAGTACTTC. Translating it yields CSVEGETQYF. V gene TRBV29-1 combines with J gene TRBJ2-5; D gene ambiguous. This CDR3 spans 10 amino acids. Germline loops: CDR1 SQVTM, CDR2 ANQGSEA. V shed 1 base and J shed 5 bases, with 2 bases lying between them.

To note about this clone: One end of the junction fails to match germline, which may point to a read error. This chain links TRBV28 with TRBJ1-2, with D uncertain. The CDR3 extends over 15 amino acids. Germline V lookup: CDR1 MDHEN, CDR2 SYDVKM. CDR3 protein: CASSLRLATNDGYTF. The CDR3 region has the DNA TGTGCCAGCAGTCTTAGACTGGCAACTAACGATGGCTACACCTTC.